The 9 T cell receptor beta chains below all came from one sample that was sequenced in a study of blood T cell repertoires in COVID-19. This table comes from immunoSEQ multiplex PCR, and its TCRdb copy is limited to in-frame clones, with some not included. This table has around 150,000 clones, roughly 80% appearing once. Source material: peripheral blood. The origin of the receptors is a man aged 55-75 years who had recovered from COVID-19.

This sequence joins TRBV10-3 and TRBJ1-2; D is undetermined. Germline CDR1 reads ENHRY; CDR2 reads SYGVKD. Trimming shortened V by 0 bases and J by 5 bases, and 13 bases separated the two germline ends. The length of the CDR3 is 15 residues. The CDR3, as DNA: TGTGCCATCAGTGAGTCTAATGGTGATCGGTATGGCTACACCTTC. This codes for CAISESNGDRYGYTF.

CDR3 DNA: TGTGCCAGCGCGAGACAGCCTAATGAAAAACTGTTTTTT. Protein product: CASARQPNEKLFF. The chain couples TRBV7-6 to TRBJ1-4; D is possibly TRBD1 (5 bases). The V and J ends lost 8 bases and 3 bases respectively, with 10 bases between them. Germline V gene data show CDR1 as SGHVS and CDR2 as FNYEAQ. The CDR3 is 13 residues long.

CDR3 nucleotide sequence: TGTGCCAGCAGCGTAGGGGCAGACCAAAACATTCAGTACTTC. Translated, it gives CASSVGADQNIQYF. The chain has TRBV9 and TRBJ2-4; no firm D call. Germline CDR1 and CDR2: SGDLS and YYNGEE. This CDR3 has 14 residues. V lost 0 bases to trimming and J lost 5 bases, with 9 bases between them.

The V gene is TRBV7-2, the J gene TRBJ2-6, with a possible D match to TRBD1 (5 bases). Germline values: CDR1 SGHTA, CDR2 FQGNSA. The CDR3 extends over 16 amino acids. The ends were cut back, 1 base at V and 4 bases at J, with 11 bases in the middle. The CDR3 sequence is CASSLVGARGANVLTF. The CDR3 region has the DNA TGTGCCAGCAGCTTAGTTGGGGCAAGGGGGGCCAACGTCCTGACTTTC.

V usage is TRBV10-1 and J usage is TRBJ2-1; possible D gene TRBD2, 5 bases. Per the germline V gene, CDR1 is WNHNN and CDR2 is SYGVQD (reference sequence). V was shortened by 3 bases and J by 9 bases, with 12 bases between the two germline ends. This CDR3 comprises 13 residues. CDR3 coding DNA: TGCGCCAGCAGTGATAACTCCGAGGGTGAGCAGTTCTTC. It yields the protein CASSDNSEGEQFF.

The chain combines TRBV30 with TRBJ1-1; the D is unclear. Germline V CDR1 and CDR2: GTSNPN, SVGIG (reference sequence). The CDR3 sequence is 16 residues long. V was clipped by 3 bases and J by 4 bases, with 21 bases between them. The CDR3 region has the DNA TGTGCCTGGAGCGTCCCATATCCACGGGTAGCCACTGAAGCTTTCTTT. It specifies CAWSVPYPRVATEAFF.

The J gene is TRBJ2-5, the V gene TRBV19, with 7 bases identical to TRBD1. CDR1 is LNHDA and CDR2 is SQIVND in the germline V gene (reference sequence). J lost 5 bases, V lost 1 base, and 4 bases had no gene match. The CDR3 runs to 14 residues. DNA of the CDR3: TGTGCCAGTAGTATAGGACAGGGCTGGGAGACCCAGTACTTC. Translating it yields CASSIGQGWETQYF.

The V gene is TRBV11-2, the J gene TRBJ2-3; 8 bases are a match to TRBD1. Germline values: CDR1 SGHAT, CDR2 FQNNGV. V shed 5 bases and J 3 bases; nucleotides not matched to a gene: 10. This CDR3 region has 16 residues. The CDR3: CASSPGGRALTDTQYF. The CDR3 coding sequence is TGTGCCAGCAGCCCAGGGGGCAGGGCCTTAACAGATACGCAGTATTTT. The entire variable domain, with the rest obtained from reference TRBV11-2 and TRBJ2-3, is as follows: EAGVAQSPRYKIIEKRQSVAFWCNPISGHATLYWYQQILGQGPKLLIQFQNNGVVDDSQLPKDRFSAERLKGVDSTLKIQPAKLEDSAVYLCASSPGGRALTDTQYFGPGTRLTVL.

This chain connects TRBV18 to TRBJ1-5, with TRBD1 matching 9 bases. In germline, CDR1 is KGHSH, CDR2 LQKENI. V shed 6 bases, J shed 0 bases, and the junction held 9 bases outside the gene matches. CDR3 length equals 17 residues. The CDR3 sequence: CASSRDRADPSNQPQHF. The CDR3 DNA reads TGTGCCAGCTCGCGGGACAGGGCAGACCCTAGCAATCAGCCCCAGCATTTT. Filled out from reference TRBV18 and TRBJ1-5, the complete variable domain reads NAGVMQNPRHLVRRRGQEARLRCSPMKGHSHVYWYRQLPEEGLKFMVYLQKENIIDESGMPKERFSAEFPKEGPSILRIQQVVRGDSAAYFCASSRDRADPSNQPQHFGDGTRLSIL.